These 27 T cell receptor beta chains came from one sample sequenced in a study of CD8 T cells in Susac syndrome. RNA was extracted with the RNeasy kit, and a quantity of roughly 0.5 to 1 ug was reverse transcribed using random hexamers. TCRdb used MiXCR to reprocess the immunoSEQ multiplex PCR reads, holding one entry per CDR3 protein. The sample includes 140,000 to 150,000 distinct CDR3 sequences, roughly 96% of them seen just once. Sample: CD4+ T cells from PBMCs. These receptors all stem from a human donor with multiple sclerosis.

This chain connects TRBV9 to TRBJ2-3; 11 bases are a match to TRBD2. Germline trimming cut 4 bases from V and 3 bases from J; bases unmatched to any gene: 7. Germline CDR1 SGDLS, CDR2 YYNGEE. The CDR3 is 16 residues long. The CDR3 DNA reads TGTGCCAGCAGCTCTCAACTAGCGGGAGTTACAGATACGCAGTATTTT. This translates into CASSSQLAGVTDTQYF.

The chain links TRBV29-1 to TRBJ2-1; a weak D match, TRBD2 (7 bases). From germline, CDR1 is SQVTM and CDR2 ANQGSEA. This CDR3 has 16 residues. Trimming stripped 6 bases from V and 5 bases from J, with 23 bases between. The CDR3 protein is CSVAGLGGRSDNEQFF. CDR3 nucleotides: TGCAGCGTCGCCGGACTAGGGGGTAGATCGGACAATGAGCAGTTCTTC.

The gene calls are TRBV29-1 and TRBJ2-1; D ambiguous. This CDR3 spans 15 amino acids. Trimming took off 1 base at V and 3 bases at J, with 13 bases between the two ends. CDR1 and CDR2 from the germline V gene are SQVTM and ANQGSEA. The chain's CDR3 is CSVEAPRVLYNEQFF. The CDR3 DNA is TGCAGCGTTGAAGCGCCAAGGGTACTCTACAATGAGCAGTTCTTC.

This clonotype was detected once. V gene TRBV9 combines with J gene TRBJ2-1; 8 bases line up with TRBD1. Trimming at V came to 4 bases and at J to 6 bases, leaving 9 bases not matched to a gene. CDR3 length: 15 amino acids. Germline V gene data show CDR1 as SGDLS and CDR2 as YYNGEE. This chain's CDR3 is CASSPRDRRFNEQFF. CDR3 nucleotide sequence: TGTGCCAGCAGCCCCCGGGACAGGCGCTTCAATGAGCAGTTCTTC.

In DNA, the CDR3 is TGTGCCAGCAAGGTGCCTTCCGAGTACAATGAGCAGTTCTTC. Its translation: CASKVPSEYNEQFF. The chain couples TRBV6-5 to TRBJ2-1; D is uncertain. Trimming removed 7 bases at V and 4 bases at J, with 14 bases between. The V gene's germline CDR1 is MNHEY and CDR2 SVGAGI. The CDR3 is made up of 14 amino acids.

V and J are TRBV3-1 and TRBJ2-3; D remains unclear. The germline gives CDR1 LGHDT, CDR2 YNNKEL (reference sequence). CDR3 size: 11 residues. Trimming shortened V by 0 bases and J by 10 bases, and 5 bases separated the two germline ends. The DNA for the CDR3 is TGTGCCAGCAGCCAAGATCTAGCGCAGTATTTT. Amino acids: CASSQDLAQYF.

This sequence joins TRBV5-6 and TRBJ1-5, with 9 bases fitting TRBD1. Germline lookup yields CDR1 SGHDT and CDR2 YYEEEE. The CDR3 runs to 16 residues. After removal of 5 bases from V and 1 base from J, the junction contained 7 bases not matched to a gene. This CDR3 reads CASRKQGAGSNQPQHF. CDR3 in DNA: TGTGCCAGCAGGAAACAGGGGGCAGGGAGCAATCAGCCCCAGCATTTT.

This clonotype appeared once. This chain links TRBV28 with TRBJ1-1; no definite D call. Germline loops: CDR1 MDHEN, CDR2 SYDVKM. V was cut by 4 bases and J by 8 bases, with 11 bases left in between. The CDR3 extends over 12 amino acids. The CDR3 spells CASSSGNFEAFF. The CDR3 nucleotides are TGTGCCAGCAGTTCCGGGAATTTCGAAGCTTTCTTT.

This clonotype was picked up a small number of times. The rearrangement uses TRBV12-3 or TRBV12-4 and TRBJ2-5; 9 positions agree with TRBD1. J was trimmed by 3 bases and V by 6 bases; bases with no gene match: 5. CDR3 size: 14 residues. The CDR3 sequence is CASSLGQGKETQYF. The CDR3 DNA reads TGTGCCAGCAGCCTGGGACAGGGTAAAGAGACCCAGTACTTC.

The gene calls are TRBV3-1 and TRBJ1-1; TRBD1 aligns across 7 bases. CDR3 length equals 12 residues. With 3 bases clipped from V and 8 bases from J, the junction kept 3 bases outside the gene matches. Per germline, CDR1 LGHDT and CDR2 YNNKEL (reference sequence). DNA of the CDR3: TGTGCCAGCAGCCAGACAGGGAGGGAAGCTTTCTTT. Translating it yields CASSQTGREAFF.

This clonotype was counted a single time. This chain joins TRBV3-1 and TRBJ2-2; 7 bases align to TRBD2. Per germline, CDR1 LGHDT and CDR2 YNNKEL (reference sequence). The CDR3 is made up of 17 amino acids. Unmatched junction bases numbered 7, after V lost 0 bases and J lost 3 bases. The CDR3, as DNA: TGTGCCAGCAGCCAAGAGAGGCTAGCGGCCTACACCGGGGAGCTGTTTTTT. Translating it yields CASSQERLAAYTGELFF.

The chain carries TRBV20-1 and TRBJ2-7; D call uncertain. This CDR3 has 11 amino acids. The V gene lost 2 bases and the J gene lost 5 bases, with 7 bases spanning the gap. Germline assignment: CDR1 DFQATT and CDR2 SNEGSKA (reference sequence). The CDR3 coding sequence is TGCAGTGCTAGAATTACCCACGAGCAGTACTTC. Its translation: CSARITHEQYF.

This chain connects TRBV6-5 to TRBJ2-7; tentatively, D is TRBD1 (6 bases). This CDR3 comprises 16 residues. V gave up 0 bases and J gave up 5 bases, with 17 bases separating them. Germline values: CDR1 MNHEY, CDR2 SVGAGI. CDR3 bases: TGTGCCAGCAGTTACTCGACCAGGGGCCGAGGCCACGAGCAGTACTTC. Protein: CASSYSTRGRGHEQYF.

The chain employs TRBV4-1 and TRBJ2-7; maybe TRBD1 (6 bases). This CDR3 contains 17 residues. Germline assignment: CDR1 MGHRA and CDR2 YSYEKL. V dropped 0 bases and J dropped 5 bases, with 20 bases sitting between them. For the CDR3, the DNA is TGCGCCAGCAGCCAAGATCTTTCCGGGCAGGGGTCCCACGAGCAGTACTTC. Its translation is CASSQDLSGQGSHEQYF.

The CDR3 loop reads CASSPKGYGYTF. The DNA of the CDR3 is TGTGCCAGCAGCCCCAAGGGTTATGGCTACACCTTC. The chain employs TRBV25-1 and TRBJ1-2; D is unclear. Per germline, CDR1 MGHDK and CDR2 SYGVNS. This CDR3 is 12 amino acids long. V was clipped by 6 bases and J by 5 bases, with 10 bases between them.

The chain carries TRBV28 and TRBJ2-2; 8 bases map to TRBD2. CDR1 and CDR2 from the germline V gene are MDHEN and SYDVKM. Trimming cost V 6 bases and J 6 bases; bases outside gene matches: 9. The CDR3 totals 15 residues. The DNA for the CDR3 is TGTGCCAGCAGCAGAGCGGGGGTCTTTGCCGGGGAGCTGTTTTTT. The encoded protein is CASSRAGVFAGELFF.

V and J are TRBV30 and TRBJ1-3; D not resolved. The CDR3 spans 12 residues. Trimming took 5 bases from V and 0 from J, leaving 5 bases between them. In germline, CDR1 is GTSNPN, CDR2 SVGIG (reference sequence). The CDR3 sequence is CAWGHSGNTIYF. DNA for the CDR3: TGTGCCTGGGGGCACTCTGGAAACACCATATATTTT.

V gene TRBV5-1 combines with J gene TRBJ2-1; D is unresolved. V was clipped by 6 bases and J by 10 bases, with 20 bases between them. The CDR3 has 14 amino acids. CDR1 is SGHRS, CDR2 YFSETQ, per germline. For the CDR3, the DNA is TGCGCCAGCATCCCAGAGGCGTCCCGGATGGAGCAGTTCTTC. It encodes CASIPEASRMEQFF.

The CDR3 region is CASTATGGTEAFF. The CDR3 coding sequence is TGTGCCAGCACCGCGACAGGGGGCACTGAAGCTTTCTTT. The chain uses TRBV12-3 or TRBV12-4 and TRBJ1-1; 9 bases fit TRBD1. With V trimmed by 7 bases and J by 4 bases, 4 bases remained unmatched. CDR3 length equals 13 residues.

J is TRBJ1-1 and V is TRBV28; tentative D call: TRBD1 (6 bases). The CDR3 runs 15 residues. Germline V gives CDR1 MDHEN, CDR2 SYDVKM. Trimming pared 7 bases from V and 0 bases from J, leaving 15 bases between. The CDR3: CASTGATGMNTEAFF. In nucleotides, the CDR3 is TGTGCCAGCACAGGGGCGACGGGGATGAACACTGAAGCTTTCTTT.

This chain uses TRBV29-1 with TRBJ2-3; TRBD2 matches 13 bases. CDR1 and CDR2 from the germline V gene are SQVTM and ANQGSEA. The trim removed 4 bases at V and 2 bases at J, leaving 6 bases unmatched. The CDR3 length is 16 residues. The CDR3 loop is CSVVFGTSGNTDTQYF. Written as DNA, the CDR3 is TGCAGCGTTGTATTTGGGACTAGCGGGAACACAGATACGCAGTATTTT.

The CDR3 nucleotides read TGTGCCAGCAGCCAACAGGGTCACAATCAGCCCCAGCATTTT. It yields the protein CASSQQGHNQPQHF. V is TRBV3-1 and J is TRBJ1-5; possibly TRBD1 for D (5 bases). Between the trimmed V and J ends, which lost 2 bases and 3 bases, there was a span of 8 bases. Germline CDR1 is LGHDT and CDR2 is YNNKEL (reference sequence). This CDR3 comprises 14 residues.

The CDR3 DNA reads as TGTGCCAGCAGTCGGGCGGGAGATACCGGGGAGCTGTTTTTT. Residues: CASSRAGDTGELFF. This chain connects TRBV25-1 to TRBJ2-2; 7 bases are a match to TRBD2. V gave up 5 bases and J gave up 5 bases; unmatched junction bases: 5. The CDR3 is made up of 14 amino acids. Germline V gives CDR1 MGHDK, CDR2 SYGVNS.

The rearrangement joins TRBV24-1 to TRBJ2-1, with 15 bases matching TRBD2. Germline CDR1 is KGHDR and CDR2 is SFDVKD. The CDR3 consists of 19 residues. J lost 0 bases, V lost 3 bases, and 5 bases had no gene match. The CDR3 nucleotides are TGTGCCACCAGTGATCGGGGACTAGCGGGAGGAAGCTCCTACAATGAGCAGTTCTTC. It translates to CATSDRGLAGGSSYNEQFF.

The V and J genes are TRBV5-6 and TRBJ2-7, with 10 bases matching TRBD1. The CDR3 is 17 amino acids. Looked up from germline, CDR1 is SGHDT and CDR2 is YYEEEE. Trimming cost V 0 bases and J 4 bases; bases outside gene matches: 10. In nucleotides, the CDR3 is TGTGCCAGCAGCTTGGTTTGGGCAGGGACAGGGGCATACGAGCAGTACTTC. Encoded protein: CASSLVWAGTGAYEQYF. Full variable domain (missing parts from reference TRBV5-6 and TRBJ2-7): DAGVTQSPTHLIKTRGQQVTLRCSPKSGHDTVSWYQQALGQGPQFIFQYYEEEERQRGNFPDRFSGHQFPNYSSELNVNALLLGDSALYLCASSLVWAGTGAYEQYFGPGTRLTVT.

The genes are TRBV20-1 and TRBJ1-5, with D unresolved. This CDR3 is 13 amino acids long. Germline CDR1 and CDR2: DFQATT and SNEGSKA (reference sequence). The V gene lost 5 bases and the J gene lost 4 bases, with 12 bases spanning the gap. The CDR3 is CSAGYSENQPQHF. CDR3 DNA sequence: TGCAGTGCTGGGTACAGCGAAAATCAGCCCCAGCATTTT.

The chain has TRBV20-1 and TRBJ2-1, with 7 nucleotides matching TRBD1. Germline CDR1 is DFQATT and CDR2 is SNEGSKA (reference sequence). The V and J ends lost 2 bases and 9 bases, in that order; junction bases with no gene match: 13. The CDR3 length is 15 residues. CDR3 loop: CSARSWQGVDGEQFF. The CDR3 DNA reads TGCAGTGCTAGATCCTGGCAGGGGGTTGATGGTGAGCAGTTCTTC.